This TCR beta chain was obtained from a study of cytomegalovirus exposure and HLA in healthy donors. Findings and caveats of the study: Most TCR sequences were uncommon, yet certain public TCRs appeared in many donors. In a later analysis, at a false discovery rate of 0.05, approximately 16,000 TCR beta sequences matched HLA alleles.

Concerning this clone: Its specificity is not known.

With 8 bases clipped from V and 7 bases from J, the junction kept 14 bases outside the gene matches. Looked up from germline, CDR1 is MDHEN and CDR2 is SYDVKM. The CDR3 is made up of 15 amino acids. It was with 60 Vbeta and 13 Jbeta primers that the PCR ran. Profiling relied on immunoSEQ multiplex PCR, and the TCRdb table lists in-frame clones only, not all of them. The profile covers roughly 190,000 clones, with around 62% appearing a single time and around 3% taken by the ten largest. This chain joins TRBV28 and TRBJ1-5; 7 bases align to TRBD1. Material for sequencing was PBMCs. This receptor was obtained from a man in his forties or fifties in good health and CMV-seronegative. CDR3 protein: CASWPGAGGKQPQHF. Written as DNA, the CDR3 is TGTGCCAGCTGGCCAGGGGCAGGGGGAAAACAGCCCCAGCATTTT.